This note documents a single TCR beta chain sequence. The antigen it binds to is not known. Base quality data are lacking; no much larger clone is found one base away. The donors were roughly 40 Caucasian individuals from Russia, aged 6 to 90 years, who were systemically healthy. Approximately 9.7 milliliters of peripheral blood were drawn from each donor into EDTA-treated Vacutainer tubes. Ficoll-Paque density-gradient centrifugation was used to isolate PBMCs, with at least 6.5 million per sample. Total RNA was extracted from PBMCs with Trizol reagent, with at least 5 micrograms obtained per sample. Naive CD45RAhigh/CD27high T cell percentages were measured by flow cytometry on a PBMC aliquot from every donor. The CDR3 spans 16 residues, from the cysteine through the phenylalanine. Only the CDR3 DNA is retained, 48 bases long and in frame from the first base. V was cut back by 1 base and J by 3 bases, leaving a gap of 19 bases between them. In the germline V gene (reference sequence), CDR1 corresponds to DFQATT and CDR2 to SNEGSKA.

The method behind the library was 5' RACE. The sequencing machine was an Illumina HiSeq 2500. The second PCR ran for about 6 to 12 cycles and used a J-beta primer mix along with a sample-barcoded 5' primer. A template-switch 5' adaptor carrying 12 random nucleotides introduced a unique molecular identifier onto each TCR beta cDNA molecule. Each sample yielded at least 2.5 million CDR3-containing paired-end reads. First-strand cDNA was synthesized from all RNA with the Mint cDNA synthesis kit, primed by a TRBC-specific oligonucleotide. Following uracil-DNA glycosylase treatment, all cDNA underwent a first 18-cycle PCR with the universal primers M1SS and BC2_uni_R. On the study's bioinformatics: Each sample was normalized by randomly selecting 1 million high-quality reads, each carrying a distinct molecular identifier. Reads sharing molecular identifiers were discarded rather than binned into consensus sequences. MiTCR, with a Q25 quality threshold and the strictest error-elimination algorithm, was used for CDR3 identification, clonotype clustering and error correction. Lower-bound total TCR beta diversity was estimated with a nonparametric unseen species model using Euler transformation. The public reads were run again by TCRdb, first through fastp at Q25 and then through MiXCR, and only productive beta chains were kept. Rows matching on CDR3 protein sequence are summarized as one entry with the most common DNA and genes. The authors' filters were not applied to this entry. The sample contains 1 million or so distinct CDR3 sequences, under 30% of them found a single time. 0.65% to 0.75% of the sample lies in the top ten.

The record originates from a study of blood T cells in healthy people across ages (dated by TCRdb to between 2014 and 2017). Describing the broader study: Template switching captured roughly one uniquely barcoded TCR beta cDNA molecule per two T cells in model experiments. Two additional independent replicas of 1 million unique cDNA reads from the same blood draw were analyzed for two donors (one aged 18 to 29 and one aged 80 or older). Age-related changes in TCR beta repertoire diversity were measured in the study by deep sequencing normalized with unique cDNA molecular identifiers. The donors were split into four age groups: young (average around 16 years), middle-aged (39), aged (roughly 68) and long-lived (approximately 80).

Beyond this particular receptor, the publication reports: Compared with the aged group, more naive CD4+ T cells, fewer expanded clones and increased TCR diversity were shown by the long-lived group, suggesting age selection. As age increased, observed TCR beta diversity per million T cells dropped in a roughly linear way, and a significant reduction was already evident by age about 40. Estimates of total diversity based on one million sequenced T cells were considered lower bounds and underestimates. Conclusive comparison of naive and antigen-experienced compartments was prevented by the profiling of bulk unsorted PBMCs. Because the CMV infection status of the donors was unknown, age-related changes in expanded clonotypes may potentially have been confounded. The percentage of naive T cells measured by flow cytometry correlated strongly with observed TCR beta diversity.

This sample also appeared in a second study, on T cells of mothers and their children. Taken from the second paper: Nine systemically healthy Caucasian individuals, comprising three mothers and their six children, were included as donors. cDNA synthesis consumed the entire amount of extracted RNA, loaded at around 1.5 ug RNA in each 15 ul reaction. In the second PCR, the M1S primer introduced both the sample barcodes and 2-4 random nucleotides. More than 9 million TCR beta CDR3 reads were obtained from each mother, and some 3.3 million reads were obtained from each child. TCR recombination output is similarly shaped by thymic selection in related and unrelated pairs, with a minor effect exerted by inherited differences. Related mother-child pairs always showed normalized repertoire overlap that was slightly higher than in unrelated mother-child pairs, though the difference was never significant. Persistent microchimeric T cell clones were not detected, at a sensitivity of 95 to 100 clones per million clonotypes. In the study, deep NGS was used to compare the TCR beta repertoires of mothers and children, and features distinguishing related mother-child pairs from unrelated individuals were sought. The mean age was roughly 40 +/- 4 years for the mothers and approximately 11 +/- 4 years for the children. After adapters were ligated using NEBNext reagents, the libraries underwent 100+100 nt paired-end sequencing on an Illumina HiSeq 2000. To avoid cross-contamination, the mother libraries and the child libraries were prepared a month apart and sequenced in separate runs. Between roughly 500,000 and 2,100,000 distinct TCR beta clonotypes were identified per donor. Naive TCR beta clonotypes were estimated from low-frequency clonotypes matched to each donor's FACS-determined naive share, without sorting.

In this chain, TRBV20-1 is recombined with TRBJ2-7; D gene: possibly TRBD1, on 6 matching bases. The sample was blood. The source is a girl aged 2-9 years in good health. The CDR3 reads as follows: CSARGPKRDNLYEQYF. The bases are TGCAGTGCTAGAGGACCGAAAAGGGACAACCTCTACGAGCAGTACTTC.